The clone carrying this T cell receptor beta chain was seen a few times. Antigen specificity is unknown. Calling Graves' hyperthyroidism stable meant ophthalmopathy did not progress within 18 months. Thyroid ultrasound, orbital computed tomography, clinical symptoms, and serum thyroxine and TRAb underpinned diagnoses. This entry comes from a study of T cells in Graves' hyperthyroidism and ophthalmopathy. Study in general: Peripheral blood was secured at the point of initial diagnosis, before any treatment. Regarding the study as a whole: A 13 V-J signature model discriminated ophthalmopathy versus stable hyperthyroidism.

Amplification of TCR beta CDR3 regions used RNA as the template. The study used the HTBI primer set for a first-round RT-PCR of the TCR CDR3. TCRdb redid the calling of the multiplex PCR reads with MiXCR, one entry per CDR3 protein. The repertoire holds around 500,000 distinct CDR3 sequences, with about an eighth as singletons. From germline, CDR1 is DFQATT and CDR2 SNEGSKA (reference sequence). V trimming: 5 bases; J trimming: 2 bases; junction bases outside the gene matches: 7. The CDR3 contains 16 residues. The sample taken for sequencing was blood. The chain joins TRBV20-1 to TRBJ2-6; TRBD2 matches at 9 bases. The receptor was derived from a woman between 18 and 29 years old with Graves' hyperthyroidism. The CDR3 loop reads CSAPQAGGAGANVLTF. The DNA of the CDR3 is TGCAGTGCTCCTCAAGCGGGAGGCGCTGGGGCCAACGTCCTGACTTTC.